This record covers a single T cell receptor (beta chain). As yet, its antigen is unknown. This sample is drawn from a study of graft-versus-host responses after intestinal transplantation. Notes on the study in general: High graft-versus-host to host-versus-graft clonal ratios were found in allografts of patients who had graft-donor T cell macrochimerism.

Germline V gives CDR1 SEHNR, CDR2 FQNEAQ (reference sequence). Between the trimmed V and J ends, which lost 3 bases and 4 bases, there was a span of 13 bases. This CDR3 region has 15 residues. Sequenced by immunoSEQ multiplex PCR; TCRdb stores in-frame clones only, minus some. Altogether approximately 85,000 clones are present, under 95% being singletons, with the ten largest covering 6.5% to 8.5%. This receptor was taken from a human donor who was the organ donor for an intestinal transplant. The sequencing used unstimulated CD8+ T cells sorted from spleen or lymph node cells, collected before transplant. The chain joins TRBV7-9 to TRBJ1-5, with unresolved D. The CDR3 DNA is TGTGCCAGCAGCTTTGGCAGAGGAGGGAATCAGCCCCAGCATTTT. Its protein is CASSFGRGGNQPQHF.